What follows describes a single T cell receptor beta chain. This sample is part of a study of blood T cells in healthy people across ages. Germline CDR1 SGHRS, CDR2 YFSETQ. The CDR3 has 17 residues. With 3 bases removed from V and 5 bases from J, the gap between germline ends came to 21 bases. The second PCR ran about 6 to 12 cycles with a sample-barcoded 5' primer and J-beta primers. Each CDR3 protein is one row after TCRdb ran MiXCR on the 5' RACE reads. The table records over a million distinct CDR3 sequences, approximately 40% of them present only once. Sequences were obtained from blood. The source is a woman between 18 and 29 years old in good health. This sequence joins TRBV5-1 and TRBJ2-1; D might be TRBD2 (6 bases). The CDR3, as DNA: TGCGCCAGCAGCTCTCCACTAGCCGATCAGCATAACAATGAGCAGTTCTTC. It codes for CASSSPLADQHNNEQFF.